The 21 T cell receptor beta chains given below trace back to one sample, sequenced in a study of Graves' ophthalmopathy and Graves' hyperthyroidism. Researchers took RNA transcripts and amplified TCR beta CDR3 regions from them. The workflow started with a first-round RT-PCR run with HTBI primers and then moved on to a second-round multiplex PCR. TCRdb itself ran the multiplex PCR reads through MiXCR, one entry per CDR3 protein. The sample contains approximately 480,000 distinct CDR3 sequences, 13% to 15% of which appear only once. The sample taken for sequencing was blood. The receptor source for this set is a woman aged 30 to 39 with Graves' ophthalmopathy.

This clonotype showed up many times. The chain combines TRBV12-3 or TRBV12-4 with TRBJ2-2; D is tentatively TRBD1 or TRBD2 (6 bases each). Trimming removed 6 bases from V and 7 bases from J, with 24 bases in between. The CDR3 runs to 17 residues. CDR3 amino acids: CASSGGLDTRGGGELFF. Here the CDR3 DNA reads TGTGCCAGCAGCGGGGGCTTGGACACCCGGGGTGGCGGGGAGCTGTTTTTT.

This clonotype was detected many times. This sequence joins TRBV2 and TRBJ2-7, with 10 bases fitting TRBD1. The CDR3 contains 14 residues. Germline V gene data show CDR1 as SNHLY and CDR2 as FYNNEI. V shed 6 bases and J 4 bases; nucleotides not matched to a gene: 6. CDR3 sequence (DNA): TGTGCCAGCAGGATGACAGGGGGCGCTTACGAGCAGTACTTC. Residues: CASRMTGGAYEQYF.

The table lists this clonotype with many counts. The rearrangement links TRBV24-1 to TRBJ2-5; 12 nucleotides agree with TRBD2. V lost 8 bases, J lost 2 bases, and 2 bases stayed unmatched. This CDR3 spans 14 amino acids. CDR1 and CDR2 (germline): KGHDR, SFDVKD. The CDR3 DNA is TGTGCCACCATGACTAGCGGGGGACAAGAGACCCAGTACTTC. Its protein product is CATMTSGGQETQYF.

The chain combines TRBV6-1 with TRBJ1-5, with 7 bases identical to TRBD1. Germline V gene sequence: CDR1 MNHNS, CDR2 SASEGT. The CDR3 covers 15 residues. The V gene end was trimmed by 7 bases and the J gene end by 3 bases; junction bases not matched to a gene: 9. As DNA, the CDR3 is TGTGCCAGCAAACACAGGGGCCGCCTCAATCAGCCCCAGCATTTT. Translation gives CASKHRGRLNQPQHF.

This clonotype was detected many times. CDR3 in amino acids: CATSPSGGRETQYF. In DNA, the CDR3 is TGTGCCACCAGCCCTAGCGGGGGGCGAGAGACCCAGTACTTC. The V and J genes are TRBV15 and TRBJ2-5; 11 bases are a match to TRBD2. Germline assignment: CDR1 LNHNV and CDR2 YYDKDF (reference sequence). This CDR3 spans 14 amino acids. V was clipped by 5 bases and J by 4 bases; unmatched bases: 3.

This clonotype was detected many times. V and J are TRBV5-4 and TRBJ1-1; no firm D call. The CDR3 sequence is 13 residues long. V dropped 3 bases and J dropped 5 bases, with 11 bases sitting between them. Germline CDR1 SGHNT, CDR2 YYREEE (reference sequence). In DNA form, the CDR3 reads TGTGCCAGCAGCTATGACCCGGGGACTGAAGCTTTCTTT. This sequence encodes CASSYDPGTEAFF.

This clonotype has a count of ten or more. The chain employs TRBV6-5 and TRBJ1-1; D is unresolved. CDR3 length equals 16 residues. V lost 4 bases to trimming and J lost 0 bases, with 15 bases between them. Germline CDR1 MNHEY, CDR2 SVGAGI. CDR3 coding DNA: TGTGCCAGCAGTTCCAACCCCGAGGGCATGAACACTGAAGCTTTCTTT. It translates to CASSSNPEGMNTEAFF.

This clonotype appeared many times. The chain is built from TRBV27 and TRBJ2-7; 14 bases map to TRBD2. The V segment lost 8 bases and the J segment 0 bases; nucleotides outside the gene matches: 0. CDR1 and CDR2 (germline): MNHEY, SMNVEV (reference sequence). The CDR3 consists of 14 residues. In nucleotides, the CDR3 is TGTGCCAGCGGGACTAGCGGGAGCTCCTACGAGCAGTACTTC. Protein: CASGTSGSSYEQYF.

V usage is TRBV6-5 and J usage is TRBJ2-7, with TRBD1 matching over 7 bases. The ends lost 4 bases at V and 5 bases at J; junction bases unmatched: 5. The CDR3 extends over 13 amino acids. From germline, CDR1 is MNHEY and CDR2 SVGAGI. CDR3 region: CASSWGQKNEQYF. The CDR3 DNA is TGTGCCAGCAGTTGGGGACAGAAGAACGAGCAGTACTTC.

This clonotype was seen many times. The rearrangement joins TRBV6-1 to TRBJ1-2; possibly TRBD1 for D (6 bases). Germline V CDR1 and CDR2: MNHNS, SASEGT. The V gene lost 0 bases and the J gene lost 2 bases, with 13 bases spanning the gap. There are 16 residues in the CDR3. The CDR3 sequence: CASSEALAGVNYGYTF. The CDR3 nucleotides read TGTGCCAGCAGTGAAGCGCTGGCAGGGGTGAACTATGGCTACACCTTC.

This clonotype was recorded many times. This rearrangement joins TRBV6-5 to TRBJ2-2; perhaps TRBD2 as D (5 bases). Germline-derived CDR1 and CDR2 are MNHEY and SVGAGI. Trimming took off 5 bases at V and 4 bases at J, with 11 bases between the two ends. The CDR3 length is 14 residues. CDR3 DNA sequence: TGTGCCAGCAGTAACACCGGGATCACCGGGGAGCTGTTTTTT. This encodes CASSNTGITGELFF.

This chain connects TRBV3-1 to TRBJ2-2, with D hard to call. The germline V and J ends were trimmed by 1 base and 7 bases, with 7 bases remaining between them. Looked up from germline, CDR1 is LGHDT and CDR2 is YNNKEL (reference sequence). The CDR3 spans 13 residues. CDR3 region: CASSQARGGELFF. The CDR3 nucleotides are TGTGCCAGCAGCCAAGCCCGAGGCGGGGAGCTGTTTTTT.

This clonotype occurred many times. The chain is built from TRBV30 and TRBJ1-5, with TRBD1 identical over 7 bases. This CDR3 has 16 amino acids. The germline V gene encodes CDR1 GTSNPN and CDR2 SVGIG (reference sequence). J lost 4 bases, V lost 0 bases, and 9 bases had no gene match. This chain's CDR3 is CAWSVSGRGSNQPQHF. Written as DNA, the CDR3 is TGTGCCTGGAGTGTATCCGGCAGGGGGTCGAATCAGCCCCAGCATTTT.

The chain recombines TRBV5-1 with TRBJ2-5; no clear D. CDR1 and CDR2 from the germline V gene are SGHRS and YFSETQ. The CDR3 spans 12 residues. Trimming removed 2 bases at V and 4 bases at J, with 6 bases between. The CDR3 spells CASSFDRETQYF. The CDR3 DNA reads TGCGCCAGCAGCTTTGACCGAGAGACCCAGTACTTC.

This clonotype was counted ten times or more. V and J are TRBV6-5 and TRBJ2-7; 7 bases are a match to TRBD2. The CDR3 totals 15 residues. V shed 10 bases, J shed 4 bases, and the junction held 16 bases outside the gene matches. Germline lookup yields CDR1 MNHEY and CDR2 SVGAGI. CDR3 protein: CATVSRAGVGYEQYF. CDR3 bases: TGTGCCACCGTATCTCGGGCGGGAGTAGGGTACGAGCAGTACTTC.

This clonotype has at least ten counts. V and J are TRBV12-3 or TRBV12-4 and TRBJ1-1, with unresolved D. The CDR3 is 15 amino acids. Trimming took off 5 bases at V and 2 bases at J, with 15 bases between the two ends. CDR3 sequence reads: CASSRDRAINTEAFF. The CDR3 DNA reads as TGTGCCAGCAGTCGTGATAGGGCCATCAACACTGAAGCTTTCTTT.

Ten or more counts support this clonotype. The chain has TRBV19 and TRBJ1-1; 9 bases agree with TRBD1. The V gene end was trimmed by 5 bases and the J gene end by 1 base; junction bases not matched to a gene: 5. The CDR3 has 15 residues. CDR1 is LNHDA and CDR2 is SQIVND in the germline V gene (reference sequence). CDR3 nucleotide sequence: TGTGCCAGTAGTGTCAACAGGGGGCCGAACACTGAAGCTTTCTTT. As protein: CASSVNRGPNTEAFF.

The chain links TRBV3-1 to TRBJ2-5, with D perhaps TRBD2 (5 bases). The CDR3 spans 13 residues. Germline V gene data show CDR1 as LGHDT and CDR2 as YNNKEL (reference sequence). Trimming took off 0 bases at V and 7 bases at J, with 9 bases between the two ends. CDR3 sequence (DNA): TGTGCCAGCAGCCAAGATACCGCGGGGACCCAGTACTTC. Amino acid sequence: CASSQDTAGTQYF.

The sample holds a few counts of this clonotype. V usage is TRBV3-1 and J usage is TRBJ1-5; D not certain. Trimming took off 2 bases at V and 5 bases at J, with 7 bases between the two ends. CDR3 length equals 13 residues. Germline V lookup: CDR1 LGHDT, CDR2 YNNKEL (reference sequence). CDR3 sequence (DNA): TGTGCCAGCAGCCAATACAAAGATCAGCCCCAGCATTTT. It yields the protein CASSQYKDQPQHF.

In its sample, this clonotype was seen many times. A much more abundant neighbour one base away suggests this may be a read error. The CDR3 coding sequence is TGTGCCAGCAGTTTATGGGGAAACACCATATATTTT. Translated: CASSLWGNTIYF. The V gene is TRBV12-3 or TRBV12-4, the J gene TRBJ1-3; D not certain. The length of the CDR3 is 12 residues. Trimming left V 2 bases short and J 4 bases short, with 3 bases between.

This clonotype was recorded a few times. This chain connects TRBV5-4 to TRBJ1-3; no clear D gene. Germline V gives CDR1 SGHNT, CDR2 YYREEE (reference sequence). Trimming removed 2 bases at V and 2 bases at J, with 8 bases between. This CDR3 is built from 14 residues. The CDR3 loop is CASSFARTGNTIYF. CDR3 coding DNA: TGTGCCAGCAGCTTCGCCAGGACTGGAAACACCATATATTTT.